The source of this TCR beta chain is a study of T cell responses to AZD1222 COVID-19 vaccine. Study summary: Second-dose groups at about 4 or about 12 weeks were pooled. General study findings and limits: A rise in Spike-specific TCR breadth and depth followed two AZD1222 doses. The donor cohort was predominantly white British with a female majority, and clonal diversity may have been underestimated. Every sample of the repertoires postdated the peak T cell response.

Germline V CDR1 and CDR2: MNHEY, SVGAGI. Trimming cost V 5 bases and J 2 bases, with 12 bases left between them. This CDR3 has 14 amino acids. Regarding this clone: What it recognizes is unknown.

Only in-frame clones appear in the TCRdb table, and some are missing; sequencing was by immunoSEQ multiplex PCR. The sample holds about 150,000 clones; 70% to 90% are singletons and the top ten take 2% to 2.5%. The input for sequencing was peripheral blood, taken on day 0 of AZD1222 vaccination. The receptor comes from an adult in good health. The V and J genes are TRBV6-5 and TRBJ2-5, with D possibly matching TRBD1 (6 bases). The CDR3 DNA is TGTGCCAGCAGTCCACAGGGAAAACAAGAGACCCAGTACTTC. This translates into CASSPQGKQETQYF.